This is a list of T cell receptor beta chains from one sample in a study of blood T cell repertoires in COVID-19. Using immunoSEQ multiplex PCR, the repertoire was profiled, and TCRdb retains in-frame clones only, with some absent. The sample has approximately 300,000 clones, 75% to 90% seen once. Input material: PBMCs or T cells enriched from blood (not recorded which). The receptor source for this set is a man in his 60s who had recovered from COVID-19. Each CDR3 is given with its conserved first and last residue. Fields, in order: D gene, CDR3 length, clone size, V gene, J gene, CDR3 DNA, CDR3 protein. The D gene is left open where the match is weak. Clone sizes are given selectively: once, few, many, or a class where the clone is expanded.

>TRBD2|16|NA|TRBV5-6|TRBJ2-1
TGTGCCAGCAGCTCCCGACTAGCGGGACCCTACAATGAGCAGTTCTTC
CASSSRLAGPYNEQFF
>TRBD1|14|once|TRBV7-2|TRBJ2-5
TGTGCCAGCAGCTCGGACAGGGGCGCTGAGACCCAGTACTTC
CASSSDRGAETQYF
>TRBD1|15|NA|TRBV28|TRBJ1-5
TGTGCCAGCAGTACCCGGGACAGGGTAAATCAGCCCCAGCATTTT
CASSTRDRVNQPQHF
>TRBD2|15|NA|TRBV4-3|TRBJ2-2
TGCGCCAGCAGCCTTCGACTAGCGTCGGCCGGGGAGCTGTTTTTT
CASSLRLASAGELFF
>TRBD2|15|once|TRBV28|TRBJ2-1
TGTGCCAGCAGTTTATTGGTAGCGGGAGTAGGTGAGCAGTTCTTC
CASSLLVAGVGEQFF
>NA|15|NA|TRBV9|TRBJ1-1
TGTGCCAGCAGCGTAAGGGGGGGGCAAGGCACTGAAGCTTTCTTT
CASSVRGGQGTEAFF
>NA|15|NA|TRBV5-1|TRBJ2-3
TGCGCCAGCAGCTCCACGACGGGAAGCACAGATACGCAGTATTTT
CASSSTTGSTDTQYF
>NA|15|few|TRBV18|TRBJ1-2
TGTGCCAGCTCACCACCAGGGGTTACTAACTATGGCTACACCTTC
CASSPPGVTNYGYTF
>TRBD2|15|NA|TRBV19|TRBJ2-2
TGTGCCAGTAGTTGGCGGGAGAAGAACACCGGGGAGCTGTTTTTT
CASSWREKNTGELFF
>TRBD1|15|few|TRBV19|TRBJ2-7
TGTGCCAGTAGTAAGAAGGGACAGGGAGGATACGAGCAGTACTTC
CASSKKGQGGYEQYF
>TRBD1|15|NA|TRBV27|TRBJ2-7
TGTGCCAGCACCCAAAGACAGGGGGCGGCCTACGAGCAGTACTTC
CASTQRQGAAYEQYF
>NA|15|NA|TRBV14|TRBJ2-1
TGTGCCAGCAGCCCAAAAGTCACAAGATACAATGAGCAGTTCTTC
CASSPKVTRYNEQFF